A selection of T cell receptor beta chains follows, all from one sample in a study of blood T cell repertoires in COVID-19. Measured with immunoSEQ multiplex PCR; TCRdb has only the in-frame clones, and not every one. The data show over 45,000 clones, approximately 84% seen once. The material sequenced was peripheral blood. These receptors were collected from a man in his forties or fifties with active COVID-19. CDR3s include the opening cysteine and the closing phenylalanine or tryptophan. A D gene is named only where the DNA matches it firmly. Size is stated for part of the rows, as once, few or many counts, or as a class when the clone is expanded.

D: TRBD1
J: TRBJ1-2
V: TRBV11-2
size: -
DNA: TGTGCCAGCAGAGCTGACAGGGGGATAGGTGGCTACACCTTC
CDR3: CASRADRGIGGYTF

D: -
J: TRBJ2-7
V: TRBV5-1
size: -
DNA: TGCGCCAGCTCCGGTCCGGGACACTTAATCTACGAGCAGTACTTC
CDR3: CASSGPGHLIYEQYF

D: TRBD1
J: TRBJ1-2
V: TRBV29-1
size: -
DNA: TGCAGCGTTGAGCAGGGGGCTAACTATGGCTACACCTTC
CDR3: CSVEQGANYGYTF

D: -
J: TRBJ1-4
V: TRBV19
size: -
DNA: TGTGCCAGTAGTATTCGGCAGGGGATCGAAAAACTGTTTTTT
CDR3: CASSIRQGIEKLFF

D: -
J: TRBJ1-1
V: TRBV2
size: -
DNA: TGTGCCAGCAGTGGCGCAGGGAAGAACACTGAAGCTTTCTTT
CDR3: CASSGAGKNTEAFF

D: -
J: TRBJ1-1
V: TRBV29-1
size: -
DNA: TGCAGCGTTGTAAAGGGGGGGGACACTGAAGCTTTCTTT
CDR3: CSVVKGGDTEAFF

D: TRBD2
J: TRBJ2-7
V: TRBV6-2/TRBV6-3
size: -
DNA: TGTGCCAGCAGCAAGACTAGCGGGGCTTTCTACGAGCAGTACTTC
CDR3: CASSKTSGAFYEQYF

D: TRBD1
J: TRBJ2-7
V: TRBV7-9
size: -
DNA: TGTGCCAGCAGCCTACGGGACAGCTACGAGCAGTACTTC
CDR3: CASSLRDSYEQYF

D: -
J: TRBJ2-7
V: TRBV4-1
size: -
DNA: TGCGCCAGCAGCCGGGACGTACAGGGATGGAGCGAGCAGTACTTC
CDR3: CASSRDVQGWSEQYF

D: TRBD2
J: TRBJ2-5
V: TRBV3-1/TRBV3-2
size: once
DNA: TGTGCCAGCAGCCGGGACTACGCAGAGACCCAGTACTTC
CDR3: CASSRDYAETQYF

D: TRBD1
J: TRBJ1-2
V: TRBV19
size: -
DNA: TGTGCCAGTAGTAGGACAGGGAATGGCTACACCTTC
CDR3: CASSRTGNGYTF

D: -
J: TRBJ2-5
V: TRBV11-2
size: -
DNA: TGTGCCAGCAGCTACCCAACCCCGATTCCCGGGGAGACCCAGTACTTC
CDR3: CASSYPTPIPGETQYF

D: -
J: TRBJ2-5
V: TRBV5-8
size: -
DNA: TGTGCCAGCAGCCCAAGGGGGTTGGAGACCCAGTACTTC
CDR3: CASSPRGLETQYF

D: TRBD1
J: TRBJ1-2
V: TRBV10-3
size: -
DNA: TGTGCCATCAGTGGCTCCGACAGGGGCACCCCCTATGGCTACACCTTC
CDR3: CAISGSDRGTPYGYTF

D: -
J: TRBJ2-6
V: TRBV5-4
size: -
DNA: TGTGCCAGCACCTTTACTGGGGCTAACTCTGGGGCCAACGTCCTGACTTTC
CDR3: CASTFTGANSGANVLTF

D: -
J: TRBJ2-7
V: TRBV6-5
size: once
DNA: TGTGCCAGCAGGGCTCCTTTCGAGCAGTACTTC
CDR3: CASRAPFEQYF

D: TRBD2
J: TRBJ2-3
V: TRBV28
size: -
DNA: TGTGCCAGCAGTTTACTAAGCGGGGTGACAGATACGCAGTATTTT
CDR3: CASSLLSGVTDTQYF